The 11 T cell receptor beta chains below were found in one sample sequenced in a study of CD8 T cells in ankylosing spondylitis (dated by TCRdb to about 2017). Their specific antigens are unknown. Study-level results and caveats: A TCR beta motif made up of several highly homologous amino acid variants appeared to be characteristic of blood from ankylosing spondylitis patients.

Receptor amplification or capture employed 5' RACE. The instrument given in TCRdb is Illumina HiSeq 2500. TCRdb applied fastp at Q25 and MiXCR to the public reads, then kept only in-frame beta chains. Identical CDR3 proteins give one entry, which carries the most common genes and DNA. The sample profile shows around 450,000 distinct CDR3 sequences; around 26% of them were found once. 0.75% to 0.9% of the sample is taken by the ten largest. What was sequenced was blood, either unsorted or a sorted T cell fraction (not recorded which). The receptors shown here come from a male donor with ankylosing spondylitis.

This rearrangement joins TRBV4-1 to TRBJ2-2, with TRBD1 matching over 7 bases. V gave up 7 bases and J gave up 0 bases; unmatched junction bases: 14. This CDR3 is 18 amino acids long. Germline V CDR1 and CDR2: MGHRA, YSYEKL. CDR3 amino acids: CASTHVRWGTANTGELFF. The CDR3 nucleotides read TGCGCCAGCACCCACGTTAGGTGGGGGACAGCGAACACCGGGGAGCTGTTTTTT.

Only a few counts were recorded for this clonotype. The chain links TRBV5-1 to TRBJ2-7; unclear D gene. The V end was cut by 4 bases, the J end by 4 bases, with 9 bases between. CDR1 SGHRS and CDR2 YFSETQ come from the germline V gene. The CDR3 consists of 12 residues. CDR3 bases: TGCGCCAGCAGCCCAGTCCTGTACGAGCAGTACGTC. Its translation is CASSPVLYEQYV.

V gene TRBV15 combines with J gene TRBJ1-2; possible D gene TRBD1, 5 bases. Per the germline V gene, CDR1 is LNHNV and CDR2 is YYDKDF (reference sequence). Trimming took off 1 base at V and 8 bases at J, with 11 bases between the two ends. The CDR3 length is 13 residues. This CDR3 is CATSRVRDGGYTF. The CDR3 DNA reads as TGTGCCACCAGCAGAGTCCGGGACGGCGGCTACACCTTC.

The V and J genes are TRBV7-4 and TRBJ2-1; TRBD1 matches at 12 bases. The CDR3 consists of 15 residues. Unmatched junction bases numbered 10, after V lost 2 bases and J lost 14 bases. From germline, CDR1 is SGHVT and CDR2 SQSDAQ. The DNA of the CDR3 is TGTGCCAGCAGCTTATCCGGGACAGGGGGCCGGGGGGAGTTCTTC. This translates into CASSLSGTGGRGEFF.

The rearrangement joins TRBV7-2 to TRBJ1-1; D call uncertain. Germline CDR1 SGHTA, CDR2 FQGNSA. Trimming removed 1 base from V and 8 bases from J, with 14 bases in between. The CDR3 is made up of 14 amino acids. The CDR3 loop is CASSLVATLEEAFF. Written as DNA, the CDR3 is TGTGCCAGCAGCTTAGTTGCGACACTTGAAGAAGCTTTCTTT. Full variable domain (missing parts from reference TRBV7-2 and TRBJ1-1): GAGVSQSPSNKVTEKGKDVELRCDPISGHTALYWYRQSLGQGLEFLIYFQGNSAPDKSGLPSDRFSAERTGGSVSTLTIQRTQQEDSAVYLCASSLVATLEEAFFGQGTRLTVV.

This clonotype came up a few times. The V gene is TRBV5-1, the J gene TRBJ1-4; possible D gene TRBD1, 5 bases. Trimming shortened V by 3 bases and J by 0 bases, and 12 bases separated the two germline ends. The CDR3 length is 16 residues. CDR1 and CDR2 from the germline V gene are SGHRS and YFSETQ. The CDR3 spells CASSWDGLATNEKLFF. The CDR3 DNA sequence: TGCGCCAGCAGCTGGGACGGACTTGCAACTAATGAAAAACTGTTTTTT.

This chain joins TRBV5-1 and TRBJ2-2; no clear D. This CDR3 contains 15 residues. CDR1 and CDR2 from the germline V gene are SGHRS and YFSETQ. V was shortened by 0 bases and J by 1 base, with 7 bases between the two germline ends. The CDR3 nucleotides are TGCGCCAGCAGCTTGGATGGACGGAACACCGGGGAGCTGTTTTTT. This codes for CASSLDGRNTGELFF.

CDR3 nucleotides: TGCAGTGCTCGAATAACCAATACGCAGTATTTT. Its protein is CSARITNTQYF. The chain employs TRBV20-1 and TRBJ2-3; D not certain. The germline V and J ends were trimmed by 5 bases and 7 bases, with 10 bases remaining between them. The germline V gene has CDR1 DFQATT and CDR2 SNEGSKA (reference sequence). The CDR3 covers 11 residues.

J is TRBJ1-6 and V is TRBV5-6; 7 positions match TRBD1. The germline gives CDR1 SGHDT, CDR2 YYEEEE. The V segment lost 3 bases and the J segment 7 bases; nucleotides outside the gene matches: 7. The CDR3 consists of 15 residues. This chain's CDR3 is CASSSGQIENSPLHF. CDR3 nucleotides: TGTGCCAGCAGCTCGGGACAGATCGAAAATTCACCCCTCCACTTT. Filled out from reference TRBV5-6 and TRBJ1-6, the complete variable domain reads DAGVTQSPTHLIKTRGQQVTLRCSPKSGHDTVSWYQQALGQGPQFIFQYYEEEERQRGNFPDRFSGHQFPNYSSELNVNALLLGDSALYLCASSSGQIENSPLHFGNGTRLTVT.

The CDR3 nucleotides are TGCGCCAGCAGCTTGAGCGGGCACTACACAGATACGCAGTATTTT. Its translation is CASSLSGHYTDTQYF. V gene TRBV5-1 combines with J gene TRBJ2-3; D is possibly TRBD2 (6 bases). The length of the CDR3 is 15 residues. Per the germline V gene, CDR1 is SGHRS and CDR2 is YFSETQ. Trimming stripped 1 base from V and 2 bases from J, with 11 bases between.

This clonotype was detected many times. The rearrangement joins TRBV29-1 to TRBJ2-7; D gene uncertain. CDR1 is SQVTM and CDR2 is ANQGSEA in the germline V gene. The CDR3 is 14 amino acids. V was pared by 4 bases and J by 1 base, with 14 bases between. For the CDR3, the DNA is TGCAGCGTTGTCGAACAGCTTACATCCTACGAGCAGTACTTC. Translated, it gives CSVVEQLTSYEQYF.